This T cell receptor (beta chain) is drawn from a study of read filtering for tumor transcriptome and immune sequencing. About the study: R-ISS stage counts were eight or nine for I, around 17 for II, 7 for III.

Molecular barcoded adaptors covering alpha/delta and beta/gamma chains were used on 400 to 450 ng RNA. TCRdb itself ran the reads through MiXCR, one entry per CDR3 protein. In the table there are about 40,000 distinct CDR3 sequences, about an eighth of which are singletons. The CDR3 extends over 16 amino acids. V lost 11 bases, J lost 3 bases, and 23 bases lay in between. Notes on this clonotype: With a much larger clone just one base away, this may be a read error. This likely comes from a read error, as the CDR3 has no conserved phenylalanine or tryptophan at its end.

Sample: a population of CD138-negative cells sorted from bone marrow. This TCR was sampled from a donor at least 40 years old with multiple myeloma. The chain has TRBV12-3 or TRBV12-4 and TRBJ2-4, with D possibly matching TRBD1 (6 bases). This CDR3 is CAWRRQGRRVKNIQYS. As DNA, the CDR3 is TGTGCCTGGCGTAGGCAGGGGAGAAGGGTCAAAAACATTCAGTACTCC.